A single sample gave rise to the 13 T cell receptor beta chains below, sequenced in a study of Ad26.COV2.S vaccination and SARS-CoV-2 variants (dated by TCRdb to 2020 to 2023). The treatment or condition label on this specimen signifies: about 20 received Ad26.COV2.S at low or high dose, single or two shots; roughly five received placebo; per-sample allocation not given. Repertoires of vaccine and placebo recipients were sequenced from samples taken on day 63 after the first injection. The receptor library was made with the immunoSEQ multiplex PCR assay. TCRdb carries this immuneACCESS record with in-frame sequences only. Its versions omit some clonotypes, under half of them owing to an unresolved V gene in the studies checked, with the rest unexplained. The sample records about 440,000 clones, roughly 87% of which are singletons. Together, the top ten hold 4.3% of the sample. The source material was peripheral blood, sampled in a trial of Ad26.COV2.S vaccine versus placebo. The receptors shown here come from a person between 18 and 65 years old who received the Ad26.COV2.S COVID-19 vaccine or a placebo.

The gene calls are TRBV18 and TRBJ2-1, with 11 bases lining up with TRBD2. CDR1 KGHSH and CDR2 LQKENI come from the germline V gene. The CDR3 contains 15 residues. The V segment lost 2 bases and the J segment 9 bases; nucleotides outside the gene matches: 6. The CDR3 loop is CASSPTSGRTAEQFF. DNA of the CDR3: TGTGCCAGCTCACCAACTAGCGGGAGAACGGCTGAGCAGTTCTTC. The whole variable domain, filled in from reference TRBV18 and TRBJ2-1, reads NAGVMQNPRHLVRRRGQEARLRCSPMKGHSHVYWYRQLPEEGLKFMVYLQKENIIDESGMPKERFSAEFPKEGPSILRIQQVVRGDSAAYFCASSPTSGRTAEQFFGPGTRLTVL.

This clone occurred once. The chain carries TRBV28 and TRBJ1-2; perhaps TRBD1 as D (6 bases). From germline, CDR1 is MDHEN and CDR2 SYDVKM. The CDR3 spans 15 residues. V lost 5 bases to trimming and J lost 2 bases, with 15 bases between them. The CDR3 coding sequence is TGTGCCAGCAGTGTTATCGGGCAGGGGAACTATGGCTACACCTTC. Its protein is CASSVIGQGNYGYTF.

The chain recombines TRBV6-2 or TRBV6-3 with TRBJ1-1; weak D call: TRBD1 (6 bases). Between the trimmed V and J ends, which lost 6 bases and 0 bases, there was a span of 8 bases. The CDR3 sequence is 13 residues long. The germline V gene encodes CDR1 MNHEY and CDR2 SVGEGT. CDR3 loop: CASSRTVNTEAFF. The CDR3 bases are TGTGCCAGCAGCCGGACAGTGAACACTGAAGCTTTCTTT.

The CDR3 reads CASSFGGPDEKLFF. Written as DNA, the CDR3 is TGCGCCAGCAGCTTCGGTGGGCCTGATGAAAAACTGTTTTTT. The gene calls are TRBV5-1 and TRBJ1-4; D is unclear. V shed 2 bases and J shed 6 bases, with 11 bases lying between them. CDR3 length: 14 residues. Germline CDR1 SGHRS, CDR2 YFSETQ.

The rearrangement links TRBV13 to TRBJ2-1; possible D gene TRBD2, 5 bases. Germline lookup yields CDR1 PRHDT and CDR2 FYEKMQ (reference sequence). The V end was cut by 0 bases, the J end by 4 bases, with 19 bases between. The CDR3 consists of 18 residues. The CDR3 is CASSLGDFGGGLYNEQFF. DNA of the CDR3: TGTGCCAGCAGCTTAGGCGATTTTGGCGGTGGACTTTACAATGAGCAGTTCTTC.

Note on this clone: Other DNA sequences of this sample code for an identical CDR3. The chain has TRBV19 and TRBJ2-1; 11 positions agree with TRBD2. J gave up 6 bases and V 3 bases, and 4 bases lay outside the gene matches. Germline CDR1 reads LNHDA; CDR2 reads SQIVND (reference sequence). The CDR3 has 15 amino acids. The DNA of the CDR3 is TGTGCCAGTAGTATCGGGACTAGCGGAAGCAATGAGCAGTTCTTC. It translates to CASSIGTSGSNEQFF.

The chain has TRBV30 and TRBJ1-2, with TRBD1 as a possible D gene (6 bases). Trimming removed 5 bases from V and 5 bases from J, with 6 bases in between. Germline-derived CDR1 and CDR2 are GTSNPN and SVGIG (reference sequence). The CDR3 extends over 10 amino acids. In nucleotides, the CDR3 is TGTGCCTGGGGACAGTATGGCTACACCTTC. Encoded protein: CAWGQYGYTF.

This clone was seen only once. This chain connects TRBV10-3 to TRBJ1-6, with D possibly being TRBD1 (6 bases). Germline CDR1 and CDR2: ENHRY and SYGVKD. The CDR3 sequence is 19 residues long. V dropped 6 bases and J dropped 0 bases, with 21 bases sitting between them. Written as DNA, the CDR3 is TGTGCCATCAGGGAGGGGGGGAAGCAACCGAGCTCCTATAATTCACCCCTCCACTTT. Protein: CAIREGGKQPSSYNSPLHF.

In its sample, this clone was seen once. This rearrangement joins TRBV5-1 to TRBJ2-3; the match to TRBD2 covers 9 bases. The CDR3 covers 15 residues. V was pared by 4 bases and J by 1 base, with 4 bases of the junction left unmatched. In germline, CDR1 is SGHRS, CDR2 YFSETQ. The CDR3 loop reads CASSLSGSGTDTQYF. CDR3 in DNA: TGCGCCAGCAGCCTTAGCGGGAGCGGCACAGATACGCAGTATTTT.

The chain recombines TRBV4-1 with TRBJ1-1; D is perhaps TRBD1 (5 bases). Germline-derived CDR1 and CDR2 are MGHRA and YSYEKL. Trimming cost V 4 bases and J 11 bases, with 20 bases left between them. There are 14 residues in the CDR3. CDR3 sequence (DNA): TGCGCCAGCAGCCTGGGGGGTAGGGGACTAGGTGCTTTCTTT. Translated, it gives CASSLGGRGLGAFF.

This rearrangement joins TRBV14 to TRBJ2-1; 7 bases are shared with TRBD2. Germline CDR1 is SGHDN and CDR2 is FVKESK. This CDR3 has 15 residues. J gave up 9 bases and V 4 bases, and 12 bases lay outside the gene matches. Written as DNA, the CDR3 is TGTGCCAGCAGCCTTAGGATCAGCGGGATGACTGAGCAGTTCTTC. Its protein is CASSLRISGMTEQFF. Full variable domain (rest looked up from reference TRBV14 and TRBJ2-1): EAGVTQFPSHSVIEKGQTVTLRCDPISGHDNLYWYRRVMGKEIKFLLHFVKESKQDESGMPNNRFLAERTGGTYSTLKVQPAELEDSGVYFCASSLRISGMTEQFFGPGTRLTVL.

This CDR3 is CASSPARGPANYGYTF. In DNA, the CDR3 is TGTGCCAGCAGTCCCGCCCGAGGGCCCGCTAACTATGGCTACACCTTC. This sequence joins TRBV28 and TRBJ1-2; no clear D gene. The CDR3 runs 16 residues. The germline V and J ends were trimmed by 5 bases and 0 bases, with 16 bases remaining between them. Germline loops: CDR1 MDHEN, CDR2 SYDVKM.

DNA for the CDR3: TGTGCCAGCAGGGATACCTCGATGAACACTGAAGCTTTCTTT. This encodes CASRDTSMNTEAFF. The rearrangement links TRBV7-2 to TRBJ1-1, with unresolved D. The germline V gene encodes CDR1 SGHTA and CDR2 FQGNSA. The CDR3 runs 14 residues. Trimming pared 6 bases from V and 0 bases from J, leaving 11 bases between. The full variable domain, its missing parts supplied by reference TRBV7-2 and TRBJ1-1, is GAGVSQSPSNKVTEKGKDVELRCDPISGHTALYWYRQSLGQGLEFLIYFQGNSAPDKSGLPSDRFSAERTGGSVSTLTIQRTQQEDSAVYLCASRDTSMNTEAFFGQGTRLTVV.